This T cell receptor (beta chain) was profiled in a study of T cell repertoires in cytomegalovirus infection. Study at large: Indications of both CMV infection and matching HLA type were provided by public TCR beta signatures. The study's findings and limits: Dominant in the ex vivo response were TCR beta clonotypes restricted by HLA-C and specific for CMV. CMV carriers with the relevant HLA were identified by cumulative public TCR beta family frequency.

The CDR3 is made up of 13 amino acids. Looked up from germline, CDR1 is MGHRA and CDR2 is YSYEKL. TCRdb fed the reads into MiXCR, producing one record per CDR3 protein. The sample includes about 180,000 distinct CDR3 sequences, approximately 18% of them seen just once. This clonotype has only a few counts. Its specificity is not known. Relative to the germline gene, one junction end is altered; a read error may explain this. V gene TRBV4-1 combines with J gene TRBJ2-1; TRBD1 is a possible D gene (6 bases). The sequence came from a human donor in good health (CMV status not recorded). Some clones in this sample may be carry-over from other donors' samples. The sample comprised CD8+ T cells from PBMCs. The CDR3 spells CASSQRGSVEQFF. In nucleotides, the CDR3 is TGTGCCAGCAGCCAAAGGGGGAGTGTTGAGCAGTTCTTC.